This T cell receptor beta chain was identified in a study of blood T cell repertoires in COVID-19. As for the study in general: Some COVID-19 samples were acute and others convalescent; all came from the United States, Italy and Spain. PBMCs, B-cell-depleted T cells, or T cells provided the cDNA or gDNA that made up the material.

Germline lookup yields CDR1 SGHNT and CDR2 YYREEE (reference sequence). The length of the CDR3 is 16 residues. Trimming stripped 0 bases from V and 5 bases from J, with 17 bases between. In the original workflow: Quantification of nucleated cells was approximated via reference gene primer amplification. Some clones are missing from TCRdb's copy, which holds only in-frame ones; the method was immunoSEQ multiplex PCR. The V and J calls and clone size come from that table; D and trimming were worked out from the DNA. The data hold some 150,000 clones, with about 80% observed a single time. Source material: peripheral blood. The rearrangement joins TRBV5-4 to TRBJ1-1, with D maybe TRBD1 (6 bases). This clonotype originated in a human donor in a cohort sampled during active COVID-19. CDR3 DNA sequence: TGTGCCAGCAGCTTGGAACAGGGTAGAGAAGGTACTGAAGCTTTCTTT. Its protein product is CASSLEQGREGTEAFF.